The 5 T cell receptor beta chains listed next were all sequenced from one sample in a study of blood T cell repertoires in COVID-19. Using immunoSEQ multiplex PCR, the repertoire was profiled, and TCRdb retains in-frame clones only, with some absent. The table has 250,000 to 350,000 clones, roughly 84% seen once. The material sequenced was peripheral blood. These receptors all come from a human donor with COVID-19, enrolled during active disease. The donor label of this sample is uncertain.

V and J are TRBV7-9 and TRBJ2-7; 11 nucleotides line up with TRBD2. Germline V lookup: CDR1 SEHNR, CDR2 FQNEAQ (reference sequence). V dropped 1 base and J dropped 1; count of bases not matched to a gene: 6. The length of the CDR3 is 17 residues. The DNA for the CDR3 is TGTGCCAGCAGCTTAGTGGGGGGGACTAGCGGATCCTACGAGCAGTACTTC. Amino acid sequence: CASSLVGGTSGSYEQYF.

This clone was seen just once. The V gene is TRBV6-2 or TRBV6-3, the J gene TRBJ1-6, with TRBD1 matching over 7 bases. Germline CDR1 MNHEY, CDR2 SVGEGT. The CDR3 length is 14 residues. Trimming cost V 2 bases and J 9 bases; bases outside gene matches: 4. The CDR3 here is CASSYRGHVSPLHF. The CDR3 DNA reads as TGTGCCAGCAGTTACAGGGGGCATGTTTCACCCCTCCACTTT.

V gene TRBV28 combines with J gene TRBJ2-1; maybe TRBD2 (5 bases). Between the trimmed V and J ends, which lost 6 bases and 2 bases, there was a span of 8 bases. The germline V gene encodes CDR1 MDHEN and CDR2 SYDVKM. The CDR3 totals 13 residues. The CDR3 sequence is CASRGAAYNEQFF. CDR3 bases: TGTGCCAGCAGGGGAGCGGCCTACAATGAGCAGTTCTTC.

This chain joins TRBV18 and TRBJ2-7; a possible D gene is TRBD2 (6 bases). The CDR3 totals 15 residues. Deletions cut 2 bases from V and 3 bases from J, with 14 bases between. The germline gives CDR1 KGHSH, CDR2 LQKENI. The CDR3 DNA follows: TGTGCCAGCTCACCAATAGCGGATGCAATCTACGAGCAGTACTTC. Residues: CASSPIADAIYEQYF.

J is TRBJ1-1 and V is TRBV28; 8 bases align to TRBD1. The CDR3 spans 13 residues. V trimming: 7 bases; J trimming: 3 bases; junction bases outside the gene matches: 4. Per the germline V gene, CDR1 is MDHEN and CDR2 is SYDVKM. The CDR3 region has the DNA TGTGCCAGCATCACAGGGGGGGACACTGAAGCTTTCTTT. Residues: CASITGGDTEAFF.